This T cell receptor beta chain was observed in a study of cytomegalovirus exposure and HLA in healthy donors. Whole-study findings and limits: What a later analysis showed was that several of the most significant clusters appeared linked to common viral pathogens. Upon later analysis, HLA-associated TCR beta chains proved more clonally expanded than other, equally common chains. Presence/absence analyses supposed approximately even sequencing depth among donors.

For this clone: Its antigen is unknown.

The CDR3 is 13 residues long. V lost 7 bases and J 10 bases, leaving 17 bases between the germline ends. The V gene's germline CDR1 is MNHNS and CDR2 SASEGT. PCR employed 60 Vbeta and 13 Jbeta primers. Measured with immunoSEQ multiplex PCR; TCRdb has only the in-frame clones, and not every one. The sample yields about 190,000 clones, roughly four fifths seen once. This receptor was obtained from a woman aged 25-40 years in good health and CMV-seronegative. Specimen: PBMCs. This chain connects TRBV6-1 to TRBJ2-1, with D tentatively TRBD1 (6 bases). Written as DNA, the CDR3 is TGTGCCAGCACCGAAAGTCAGGGGATCGAGCAGTTCTTC. It codes for CASTESQGIEQFF.